Reported below is one T cell receptor (beta chain). Its specificity is not known. As processed by the authors: ImmunoSEQ output held junction-only sequences without quality scores, so filtering differed. TCRdb's copy holds only in-frame clones and misses some; the assay was immunoSEQ multiplex PCR. V, J and clone size are taken as reported in that table, and D and trimming were inferred from the DNA itself. The sample records about 660,000 clones, roughly 70% being singletons. The CDR3 is 15 amino acids. Trimming removed 2 bases at V and 0 bases at J, with 7 bases between. The germline V gene has CDR1 MDHEN and CDR2 SYDVKM. These data belong to a study of shared clonotypes between healthy human individuals. Study results and limitations: The four-donor shared clonotypes exceeded non-shared clonotypes in generation probability, with non-shared ones scoring lower.

The genes are TRBV28 and TRBJ1-4, with D unresolved. The specimen was memory CD4+ T cells sorted from blood. This sample's subset: CD45RA-negative fraction. The TCR comes from a woman aged 25 to 45 in good health. CDR3 amino acids: CASSLGDATNEKLFF. The DNA for the CDR3 is TGTGCCAGCAGTTTAGGGGATGCAACTAATGAAAAACTGTTTTTT.